These 10 T cell receptor beta chains were sequenced from one sample in a study of blood T cell repertoires in COVID-19 (dated by TCRdb to the early 2020s). Libraries came from the immunoSEQ multiplex PCR assay. TCRdb took over this immuneACCESS table, retaining in-frame rearrangements with V and J assigned. Such tables are incomplete; in checked studies, under half of the missing clones stem from an unresolved V gene, and the remainder is unexplained. Present in this sample are some 72,000 clones, about 90% of which were seen just once. 4.6% of the sample belongs to the ten largest clones. The sample taken for sequencing was peripheral blood. These receptor sequences come from a man aged 45 to 65 with active COVID-19.

This clone was counted only a few times. The chain has TRBV10-3 and TRBJ1-2; tentatively, D is TRBD1 (6 bases). Trimming took off 6 bases at V and 0 bases at J, with 20 bases between the two ends. CDR1 and CDR2 from the germline V gene are ENHRY and SYGVKD. This CDR3 region has 17 residues. The CDR3 coding sequence is TGTGCCATCAGAGTGGGGGCAGGGGATTCAGCTAACTATGGCTACACCTTC. This gives the protein CAIRVGAGDSANYGYTF.

This clone came up a few times. This rearrangement joins TRBV5-4 to TRBJ1-2, with 7 bases that match TRBD1. Germline V lookup: CDR1 SGHNT, CDR2 YYREEE (reference sequence). This CDR3 is built from 17 residues. V lost 4 bases to trimming and J lost 7 bases; unmatched junction nucleotides: 19. The DNA for the CDR3 is TGTGCCAGCAGCCAACCGAGCCCCTCTAGACAGGGCGGTGGCTACACCTTC. Translated, it gives CASSQPSPSRQGGGYTF.

The V gene is TRBV28, the J gene TRBJ2-4, with 8 bases identical to TRBD1. The length of the CDR3 is 19 residues. Germline-derived CDR1 and CDR2 are MDHEN and SYDVKM. The ends lost 7 bases at V and 1 base at J; junction bases unmatched: 18. The CDR3 spells CASTPWSGQGGWAKNIQYF. CDR3 DNA: TGTGCCAGCACCCCTTGGAGCGGACAGGGTGGTTGGGCCAAAAACATTCAGTACTTC.

The V and J genes are TRBV28 and TRBJ1-1, with 7 bases matching TRBD1. The germline gives CDR1 MDHEN, CDR2 SYDVKM. V was clipped by 4 bases and J by 10 bases; unmatched bases: 12. The CDR3 contains 14 residues. Written as DNA, the CDR3 is TGTGCCAGCAGTTCGTACCCCTACAGGGGCAGAGCTTTCTTT. It is translated as CASSSYPYRGRAFF.

The genes are TRBV25-1 and TRBJ1-3, with D uncertain. CDR1 is MGHDK, CDR2 SYGVNS, per germline. Trimming shortened V by 3 bases and J by 4 bases, and 7 bases separated the two germline ends. CDR3 length equals 13 residues. This CDR3 is CASSDPVGNTIYF. Here the CDR3 DNA reads TGTGCCAGCAGTGACCCCGTCGGAAACACCATATATTTT.

CDR3 sequence (DNA): TGCGCCAGCAGCCAAGATTTGGGACAGCTCTATGGCTACACCTTC. Amino acids: CASSQDLGQLYGYTF. This chain links TRBV4-3 with TRBJ1-2, with 7 bases identical to TRBD1. Germline trimming cut 0 bases from V and 4 bases from J; bases unmatched to any gene: 5. CDR1 and CDR2 from the germline V gene are LGHNA and YSLEER. This CDR3 region has 15 residues.

This clone occurred once. V usage is TRBV7-3 and J usage is TRBJ2-5, with TRBD2 identical over 8 bases. V trimming: 5 bases; J trimming: 4 bases; junction bases outside the gene matches: 9. This CDR3 has 15 amino acids. CDR1 SGHTA and CDR2 FQGTGA come from the germline V gene. The CDR3 region is CASSPTSGRGETQYF. In nucleotides, the CDR3 is TGTGCCAGCAGCCCAACTAGCGGCCGGGGAGAGACCCAGTACTTC.

This clone was counted between two and nine times. Other DNA variants within this sample encode the same CDR3. The V call is TRBV5-1, the J call TRBJ1-1; 8 nucleotides agree with TRBD1. Per germline, CDR1 SGHRS and CDR2 YFSETQ. The CDR3 consists of 14 residues. J gave up 1 base and V 5 bases, and 4 bases lay outside the gene matches. The CDR3 loop reads CASSPGTGNTEAFF. In DNA form, the CDR3 reads TGCGCCAGCAGTCCCGGGACAGGGAACACTGAAGCTTTCTTT.

V usage is TRBV13 and J usage is TRBJ2-4; D not certain. Trimming removed 5 bases from V and 4 bases from J, with 9 bases in between. Looked up from germline, CDR1 is PRHDT and CDR2 is FYEKMQ (reference sequence). This CDR3 comprises 13 residues. The CDR3 is CASSHRLKNIQYF. Written as DNA, the CDR3 is TGTGCCAGCAGCCACCGACTGAAAAACATTCAGTACTTC.

DNA for the CDR3: TGCGCCAGCAGCCATTCACTAGCGGCCCAAGAGACCCAGTACTTC. This encodes CASSHSLAAQETQYF. V and J are TRBV4-1 and TRBJ2-5; 8 nucleotides agree with TRBD2. Germline V gives CDR1 MGHRA, CDR2 YSYEKL. V trimming: 3 bases; J trimming: 1 base; junction bases outside the gene matches: 4. The CDR3 sequence is 15 residues long.